These 20 T cell receptor beta chains came from one sample sequenced in a study of control samples from healthy donors and cancer patients. Sequencing was performed with immunoSEQ multiplex PCR; in TCRdb, only in-frame clones are kept and a portion is missing. This sample yields 51,000 or so clones, of which 75% to 85% are seen a single time; 10% belongs to the top ten. What was sequenced was blood. The receptors stem from a man in his 70s in good health.

This clone appeared a single time. The rearrangement links TRBV3-1 (or the pseudogene TRBV3-2) to TRBJ1-4, with D tentatively TRBD1 (6 bases). This CDR3 spans 14 amino acids. The V end lost 2 bases, the J end lost 8 bases, and 12 bases lay between the germline ends. CDR1 and CDR2 from the germline V gene are LGHDT and YNNKEL (reference sequence). The CDR3 spells CASSQQGGGEKLFF. The CDR3 DNA reads as TGTGCCAGCAGCCAACAGGGAGGGGGGGAAAAACTGTTTTTT.

This chain links TRBV2 with TRBJ1-2; a weak D match, TRBD1 (6 bases). CDR1 and CDR2 (germline): SNHLY, FYNNEI. This CDR3 is built from 14 residues. Trimming stripped 4 bases from V and 8 bases from J, with 17 bases between. CDR3 in amino acids: CASSGVGGREGYTF. CDR3 DNA: TGTGCCAGCAGTGGGGTCGGGGGGCGTGAGGGCTACACCTTC.

This chain links TRBV5-5 with TRBJ2-7; 9 nucleotides line up with TRBD1. CDR3 length equals 17 residues. The junction had 12 bases not matched to a gene; V was cut back by 0 bases and J by 5 bases. From germline, CDR1 is SGHKS and CDR2 YYEKEE (reference sequence). The CDR3 DNA reads TGTGCCAGCAGCTTGGGTACAGGGGGCTGGGGGACAGACGAGCAGTACTTC. Amino acid sequence: CASSLGTGGWGTDEQYF.

The CDR3 sequence is CASSIDHTYRGHGYTF. In DNA form, the CDR3 reads TGTGCCAGTAGTATAGACCATACGTACAGGGGCCATGGCTACACCTTC. The chain links TRBV19 to TRBJ1-2, with 7 bases aligning to TRBD1. J gave up 6 bases and V 0 bases, and 10 bases lay outside the gene matches. Germline CDR1 is LNHDA and CDR2 is SQIVND (reference sequence). The CDR3 is 16 amino acids. Supplemented by reference TRBV19 and TRBJ1-2, the full variable domain reads DGGITQSPKYLFRKEGQNVTLSCEQNLNHDAMYWYRQDPGQGLRLIYYSQIVNDFQKGDIAEGYSVSREKKESFPLTVTSAQKNPTAFYLCASSIDHTYRGHGYTFGSGTRLTVV.

The J gene is TRBJ2-5, the V gene TRBV5-8; D assignment may be TRBD1 or TRBD2 (5 bases each). Trimming removed 5 bases at V and 5 bases at J, with 10 bases between. CDR3 length: 12 residues. CDR1 is SGHTS, CDR2 YDEGEE, per germline. The CDR3 DNA follows: TGTGCCAGCAGACGTTGGGGGGAGACCCAGTACTTC. It codes for CASRRWGETQYF.

For the CDR3, the DNA is TGTGCCAGCAGCTCCAAGAGGGACGGCCCTAATTCACCCCTCCACTTT. Its translation is CASSSKRDGPNSPLHF. The V gene is TRBV5-4, the J gene TRBJ1-6, with D perhaps matching TRBD1 (5 bases). The CDR3 consists of 16 residues. Germline loops: CDR1 SGHNT, CDR2 YYREEE (reference sequence). V lost 3 bases, J lost 6 bases, and 16 bases lay in between.

The chain combines TRBV29-1 with TRBJ2-6; no reliable D call. Trimming stripped 3 bases from V and 3 bases from J, with 9 bases between. The CDR3 is 14 amino acids. CDR1 is SQVTM, CDR2 ANQGSEA, per germline. The CDR3, as DNA: TGCAGCGTTGACTTAGGGTTTGGGGCCAACGTCCTGACTTTC. Translating gives CSVDLGFGANVLTF.

This clone was counted only a few times. V usage is TRBV28 and J usage is TRBJ1-1; 7 bases are a match to TRBD1. Germline CDR1 and CDR2: MDHEN and SYDVKM. Losses at the gene ends were 3 bases for V and 0 bases for J; bases not matched to a gene: 25. CDR3 length: 22 residues. CDR3 bases: TGTGCCAGCAGTTTGGAGACAGGGAGACGGCGGGCTTTTGATGGGATGAACACTGAAGCTTTCTTT. Translating gives CASSLETGRRRAFDGMNTEAFF. Using reference TRBV28 and TRBJ1-1 for the parts outside the CDR3, the full variable domain is DVKVTQSSRYLVKRTGEKVFLECVQDMDHENMFWYRQDPGLGLRLIYFSYDVKMKEKGDIPEGYSVSREKKERFSLILESASTNQTSMYLCASSLETGRRRAFDGMNTEAFFGQGTRLTVV.

CDR3 nucleotides: TGCGCCAGCAGCTCGGGACAGTCTTACAATGAGCAGTTCTTC. It yields the protein CASSSGQSYNEQFF. V and J are TRBV5-1 and TRBJ2-1, with TRBD1 matching over 7 bases. Germline assignment: CDR1 SGHRS and CDR2 YFSETQ. The CDR3 extends over 14 amino acids. Trimming cost V 3 bases and J 4 bases; bases outside gene matches: 4.

The chain is built from TRBV5-1 and TRBJ1-5, with D hard to call. The V gene lost 4 bases and the J gene lost 2 bases, with 10 bases spanning the gap. Germline V gives CDR1 SGHRS, CDR2 YFSETQ. The CDR3 consists of 14 residues. The CDR3 is CASSPGRGNQPQHF. The DNA for the CDR3 is TGCGCCAGCAGCCCCGGTCGAGGCAATCAGCCCCAGCATTTT. The whole variable domain, remainder taken from reference TRBV5-1 and TRBJ1-5, is KAGVTQTPRYLIKTRGQQVTLSCSPISGHRSVSWYQQTPGQGLQFLFEYFSETQRNKGNFPGRFSGRQFSNSRSEMNVSTLELGDSALYLCASSPGRGNQPQHFGDGTRLSIL.

The chain uses TRBV7-8 and TRBJ2-5; D not resolved. Trimming cost V 1 base and J 2 bases, with 8 bases left between them. The length of the CDR3 is 14 residues. Germline V gives CDR1 SGHVS, CDR2 FQNEAQ. In nucleotides, the CDR3 is TGTGCCAGCAGCTTAGGTACCGGACAAGAGACCCAGTACTTC. Translation: CASSLGTGQETQYF.

The chain has TRBV7-7 and TRBJ2-5; D tentatively reads TRBD1 or TRBD2 (6 bases each). Germline V CDR1 and CDR2: SSHAT, FNYEAQ (reference sequence). V was shortened by 5 bases and J by 5 bases, with 12 bases between the two germline ends. The CDR3 extends over 13 amino acids. CDR3 sequence reads: CASSQGGLETQYF. The CDR3, as DNA: TGTGCCAGCAGCCAAGGGGGGCTGGAGACCCAGTACTTC.

This rearrangement joins TRBV4-1 to TRBJ1-2, with D maybe TRBD1 (5 bases). V dropped 5 bases and J dropped 3 bases, with 13 bases sitting between them. Looked up from germline, CDR1 is MGHRA and CDR2 is YSYEKL. The CDR3 sequence is 14 residues long. CDR3 nucleotides: TGCGCCAGCAGCTCCCCGGGAGGGGACTATGGCTACACCTTC. This translates into CASSSPGGDYGYTF.

The gene calls are TRBV6-6 and TRBJ2-2; a weak D match, TRBD1 (6 bases). CDR3 length equals 13 residues. The V gene's germline CDR1 is MNHNY and CDR2 SVGAGI (reference sequence). Trimming pared 6 bases from V and 4 bases from J, leaving 9 bases between. CDR3 coding DNA: TGTGCCAGCAGCCCACAGGGCACCGGGGAGCTGTTTTTT. The encoded protein is CASSPQGTGELFF.

This clone has more than one count but fewer than ten. The chain uses TRBV28 and TRBJ1-4; D uncertain. The germline gives CDR1 MDHEN, CDR2 SYDVKM. This CDR3 contains 14 residues. Trimming removed 7 bases from V and 3 bases from J, with 12 bases in between. CDR3 region: CASIDTMANEKLFF. The CDR3 bases are TGTGCCAGCATCGATACGATGGCTAATGAAAAACTGTTTTTT.

This chain joins TRBV27 and TRBJ2-7; 7 positions agree with TRBD1. This CDR3 contains 14 residues. The V and J ends lost 5 bases and 2 bases, in that order; junction bases with no gene match: 6. CDR1 and CDR2 from the germline V gene are MNHEY and SMNVEV (reference sequence). The CDR3 sequence: CASSGTDSTYEQYF. The CDR3 DNA is TGTGCCAGCAGTGGGACAGATTCTACCTACGAGCAGTACTTC.

The rearrangement links TRBV3-1 (or the pseudogene TRBV3-2) to TRBJ2-3; D gene ambiguous. Trimming pared 2 bases from V and 4 bases from J, leaving 10 bases between. Germline lookup yields CDR1 LGHDT and CDR2 YNNKEL (reference sequence). This CDR3 has 14 amino acids. CDR3 loop: CASSQSLSSDTQYF. The DNA of the CDR3 is TGTGCCAGCAGCCAATCTCTTAGTTCAGATACGCAGTATTTT.

This clone was observed once. The rearrangement uses TRBV5-4 and TRBJ2-5, with TRBD2 matching 8 bases. The junction had 7 bases not matched to a gene; V was cut back by 4 bases and J by 2 bases. The germline V gene encodes CDR1 SGHNT and CDR2 YYREEE (reference sequence). This CDR3 has 15 residues. CDR3 DNA: TGTGCCAGCAGCCCGGGGGGGACATCGCAAGAGACCCAGTACTTC. Protein product: CASSPGGTSQETQYF.

This chain connects TRBV7-2 to TRBJ2-7; D gene ambiguous. The ends were cut back, 2 bases at V and 0 bases at J, with 11 bases in the middle. The CDR3 totals 15 residues. Germline assignment: CDR1 SGHTA and CDR2 FQGNSA. The CDR3 loop reads CASSLSQDSSYEQYF. For the CDR3, the DNA is TGTGCCAGCAGCTTATCGCAGGATAGCTCCTACGAGCAGTACTTC.

Only a few counts were recorded for this clone. The chain links TRBV6-5 to TRBJ1-6, with TRBD1 matching 7 bases. In germline, CDR1 is MNHEY, CDR2 SVGAGI. There are 14 residues in the CDR3. V shed 5 bases and J 10 bases; nucleotides not matched to a gene: 8. CDR3 nucleotides: TGTGCCAGCAGTCCCGGGACAGTCACCTCACCCCTCCACTTT. Translating gives CASSPGTVTSPLHF.